The rows below give T cell receptor beta chains drawn from one sample of a study of molecular identifiers for immune sequencing clone quantification. TCRdb re-derived calls from the PCR reads in MiXCR, one entry per CDR3 protein. The sample lists around 100,000 distinct CDR3 sequences; less than 35% were seen once. The source material was naive CD8+ T cells from blood, with Jurkat cell RNA spiked in. The receptor set was obtained from a human donor in good health. Some libraries in this study had Jurkat cell RNA spiked in. Each CDR3 is given with its conserved first and last residue. A D gene is named only where the DNA matches it firmly. Size is stated for part of the rows, as once, few or many counts, or as a class when the clone is expanded.

CDR3 DNA | CDR3 protein | clone size | J gene | D gene | V gene
TGTGCCAGCAGCTTAGTACGGGGTTACGGCTCCTACGAGCAGTACTTC | CASSLVRGYGSYEQYF | NA | TRBJ2-7 | NA | TRBV7-9
TGTGCCAGCAGTTTGGTTGGCTTTGGAAACACCATATATTTT | CASSLVGFGNTIYF | once | TRBJ1-3 | NA | TRBV28
TGTGCCAGCAGTGTGAGCGGGAGCTACGAGCAGTACTTC | CASSVSGSYEQYF | NA | TRBJ2-7 | TRBD2 | TRBV2
TGTGCCAGCAGCCGACGCGGGGCCGGCTCTGGGGCCAACGTCCTGACTTTC | CASSRRGAGSGANVLTF | many | TRBJ2-6 | NA | TRBV27
TGCAGCCATCGTTTCAGGGTGTACGGCACAGATACGCAGTATTTT | CSHRFRVYGTDTQYF | once | TRBJ2-3 | NA | TRBV29-1
TGTGCCAGCAGACAAGGAGTAATGGAGACCCAGTACTTC | CASRQGVMETQYF | NA | TRBJ2-5 | NA | TRBV6-2/TRBV6-3
TGTGCCAGCTCCCAGTGGGGGCGGGGCGAGCAGTACTTC | CASSQWGRGEQYF | NA | TRBJ2-7 | NA | TRBV28
TGTGCCAGTAGTATCGGTAACACTGAAGCTTTCTTT | CASSIGNTEAFF | many | TRBJ1-1 | NA | TRBV19
TGTGCCAGCAGCCTACCACTCGGGACTATGCACACCGGGGAGCTGTTTTTT | CASSLPLGTMHTGELFF | few | TRBJ2-2 | TRBD2 | TRBV7-6
TGTGCCAGCAGCGTCGGGACTAGCCGGGTCGAGCAGTACTTC | CASSVGTSRVEQYF | few | TRBJ2-7 | TRBD2 | TRBV7-2
TGTGCCAGCAGCTCGTGGGGGGCCAGCGAGCAGTTCTTC | CASSSWGASEQFF | NA | TRBJ2-1 | NA | TRBV7-2
TGTGCCAGCAATGGGTATCGGTCTGGGGCCAACGTCCTGACTTTC | CASNGYRSGANVLTF | many | TRBJ2-6 | NA | TRBV7-9
TGTGCCAGCAGCGTAGCCGGGGGGCCACTAACTGAAGCTATCTTT | CASSVAGGPLTEAIF | NA | TRBJ1-1 | NA | TRBV9
TGTGCCAGCAGATTATCGTATAGTTCGAACACTGAAGCTTTCTTT | CASRLSYSSNTEAFF | NA | TRBJ1-1 | NA | TRBV27
TGTGCCATCAGTGACTACGACAGGGAGGCCGGGGAGCTGTTTTTT | CAISDYDREAGELFF | few | TRBJ2-2 | NA | TRBV10-3
TGTGCCAGCAGCGCTCAAAACACCGGGGAGCTGTTTTTT | CASSAQNTGELFF | few | TRBJ2-2 | NA | TRBV9
TGTGCCAGCAGAGGGCCAGGGGGCGCGGGCGCCGAAAAACTGTTTTTT | CASRGPGGAGAEKLFF | NA | TRBJ1-4 | TRBD1 | TRBV7-8
TGCAGTGCTAGAGATTTGAGTCTTAGTGGCAATCAGCCCCAGCATTTT | CSARDLSLSGNQPQHF | NA | TRBJ1-5 | NA | TRBV20-1
TGTGCCAGCAGTGATGTGGGTATTGGAGTCCATGGCTACACCTTC | CASSDVGIGVHGYTF | NA | TRBJ1-2 | NA | TRBV2
TGCAGTGCTCACAACGAGGACAGGGCCTACGAGCAGTACTTC | CSAHNEDRAYEQYF | few | TRBJ2-7 | TRBD1 | TRBV20-1
TGTGCCAGCAGCCGCCTCCTAGGGCAGGTTGTTGAACAGTTCTTC | CASSRLLGQVVEQFF | few | TRBJ2-1 | NA | TRBV7-6
TGCAGTGCGAAGCCTCCGGGACAGAGCACAGATACGCAGTATTTT | CSAKPPGQSTDTQYF | few | TRBJ2-3 | TRBD1 | TRBV20-1
TGTGCCAGCAGCTTTTACACGGGGGGGCCCCAAGAGACCCAGTACTTC | CASSFYTGGPQETQYF | many | TRBJ2-5 | TRBD2 | TRBV5-6
TGTGCCAGCAGTTTGGGGGGCAGAGGCACTGAAGCTTTCTTT | CASSLGGRGTEAFF | NA | TRBJ1-1 | NA | TRBV12-3/TRBV12-4
TGTGCCAGCAGCGAAAAGCTGGGGACGACAAACAATGAGCAGTTCTTC | CASSEKLGTTNNEQFF | NA | TRBJ2-1 | NA | TRBV9
TGTGCCAGCAGCGGAGGGGGTATCCAGCCCCAGCATTTT | CASSGGGIQPQHF | NA | TRBJ1-5 | NA | TRBV7-9
TGTGCCAGCAGCGAGAGCGGGCAGGGCCAGCCCCAGCATTTT | CASSESGQGQPQHF | NA | TRBJ1-5 | NA | TRBV9
TGCAGCGTTGTCGCCGGGACAGGTACCGAGCAGTACTTC | CSVVAGTGTEQYF | few | TRBJ2-7 | TRBD1 | TRBV29-1
TGTGCCAGCAGGACGACAGGGTTAAACACCATATATTTT | CASRTTGLNTIYF | NA | TRBJ1-3 | TRBD1 | TRBV6-5
TGTGCCAGCAGTCCGGGACTAGCACTGAACTACGAGCAGTACTTC | CASSPGLALNYEQYF | many | TRBJ2-7 | TRBD2 | TRBV28
TGTGCCACCAGCAGGGAGACTAGCGGGATCCAAGAGACCCAGTACTTC | CATSRETSGIQETQYF | NA | TRBJ2-5 | TRBD2 | TRBV15
TGTGCCAGCGGGTCCCTCCTACGGACCTACGAGCAGTACTTC | CASGSLLRTYEQYF | NA | TRBJ2-7 | NA | TRBV27
TGTGCCAGTAGTATTGGGGGCAGGGGGCAAAACATTCAGTACTTC | CASSIGGRGQNIQYF | NA | TRBJ2-4 | TRBD1 | TRBV19
TGCGCCAGCAGCCCAAGTCCTCAGGGGACCGAGCAGTACTTC | CASSPSPQGTEQYF | few | TRBJ2-7 | NA | TRBV5-1
TGTGCCAGCAGTTCGGTTAGCCCGGAGCTGTATTTT | CASSSVSPELYF | NA | TRBJ2-3 | NA | TRBV28
TGTGCCAGCAGTTTCGGAGATAATGAGCAGTTCTTC | CASSFGDNEQFF | NA | TRBJ2-1 | NA | TRBV27
TGTGCCAGCAGTTGGGGCGGCCCCCCCGATACGCAGTATTTT | CASSWGGPPDTQYF | few | TRBJ2-3 | NA | TRBV12-3/TRBV12-4
TGTGCCAGCGGGGTGAGCACAGATACGCAGTATTTT | CASGVSTDTQYF | many | TRBJ2-3 | NA | TRBV12-3/TRBV12-4
TGTGCCAGCACCAGACTAGCGGAACTAAACATTCAGTACTTC | CASTRLAELNIQYF | many | TRBJ2-4 | TRBD2 | TRBV7-9
TGCAGCGTGGTACCTCCCGTCGGGAGAGAGACCCAGTACTTC | CSVVPPVGRETQYF | NA | TRBJ2-5 | NA | TRBV29-1
TGTGCCACCACAGCCCCTGCGGCGACGAACACCGGGGAGCTGTTTTTT | CATTAPAATNTGELFF | few | TRBJ2-2 | NA | TRBV28
TGTGCCAGTAGTGTGCGATCGGCGTATGTGACAAGGCCCCAGAGCATTCGGTACTTC | CASSVRSAYVTRPQSIRYF | NA | TRBJ2-4 | NA | TRBV19
TGTGCCAGCAGTTTTACTAGCGGGAGCTCCAATGAGCAGTTCTTC | CASSFTSGSSNEQFF | many | TRBJ2-1 | TRBD2 | TRBV6-5
TGCGCCAGCAGCCAACGGGGAAGGGATGTCGGTGAGCAGTTCTTC | CASSQRGRDVGEQFF | NA | TRBJ2-1 | NA | TRBV4-1
TGTGCCAGCTCATTACAGGGGAGGGGGACTGAAGCTTTCTTT | CASSLQGRGTEAFF | NA | TRBJ1-1 | TRBD1 | TRBV18
TGTGCCAGCAGTTCGGTTGGCAGCACAGATACGCAGTATTTT | CASSSVGSTDTQYF | many | TRBJ2-3 | NA | TRBV12-3/TRBV12-4
TGTGCCAGCAAAATACAGGGGATCGACTATGGCTACACCTTC | CASKIQGIDYGYTF | few | TRBJ1-2 | TRBD1 | TRBV27
TGTGCCAGCAGCGACGGAGGAAATCAGCCCCAGCATTTT | CASSDGGNQPQHF | many | TRBJ1-5 | NA | TRBV6-5
TGCGCCAGCAGCGCGGGAGGTCAAACAACTAGCACAGATACGCAGTATTTT | CASSAGGQTTSTDTQYF | few | TRBJ2-3 | TRBD2 | TRBV4-1
TGTGCCAGCACTCTCCCTGGGACAGTCTATGGCTACACCTTC | CASTLPGTVYGYTF | NA | TRBJ1-2 | TRBD1 | TRBV28